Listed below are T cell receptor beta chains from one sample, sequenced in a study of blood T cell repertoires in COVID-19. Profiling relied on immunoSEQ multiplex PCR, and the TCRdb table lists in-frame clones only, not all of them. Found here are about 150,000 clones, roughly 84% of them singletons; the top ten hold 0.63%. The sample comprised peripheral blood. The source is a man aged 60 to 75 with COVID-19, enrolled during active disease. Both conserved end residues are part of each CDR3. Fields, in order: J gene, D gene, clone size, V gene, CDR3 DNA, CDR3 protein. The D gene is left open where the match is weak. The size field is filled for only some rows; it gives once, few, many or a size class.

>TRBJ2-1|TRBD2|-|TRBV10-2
TGCGCCAGCAGTCAAACTTTAGCGGGAGGTTCCTACAATGAGCAGTTCTTC
CASSQTLAGGSYNEQFF
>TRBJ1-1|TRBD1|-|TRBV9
TGTGCCAGCAGCGTAGCGGTTACAGGGGTGAACACTGAAGCTTTCTTT
CASSVAVTGVNTEAFF
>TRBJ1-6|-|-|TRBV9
TGTGCCAGCAGCGCGACAGCGCAGGCCCTCAATTCACCCCTCCACTTT
CASSATAQALNSPLHF
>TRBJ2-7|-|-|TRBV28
TGTGCCAGCAGTTCACAGGGAAACTACGAGCAGTACTTC
CASSSQGNYEQYF
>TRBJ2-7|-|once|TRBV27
TGTGCCAGCAGTCTGGGACTCTTCTACGAGCAGTACTTC
CASSLGLFYEQYF
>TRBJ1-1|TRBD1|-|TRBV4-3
TGCGCCAGCAGCCAAGGGACAGGGGCGCCCGGTGAAGCTTTCTTT
CASSQGTGAPGEAFF
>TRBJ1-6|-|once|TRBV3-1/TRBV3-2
TGTGCCAGCAGCCAAGGAAGACAGGATAATTCACCCCTCCACTTT
CASSQGRQDNSPLHF
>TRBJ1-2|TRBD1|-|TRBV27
TGTGCCAGCAGTTTCGGACAGGGGAGATATGGCTACACCTTC
CASSFGQGRYGYTF
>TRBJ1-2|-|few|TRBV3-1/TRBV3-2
TGTGCCAGCAGCCAAGGCCCAGGGAACTATGGCTACACCTTC
CASSQGPGNYGYTF
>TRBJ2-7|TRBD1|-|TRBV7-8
TGTGCCAGCAGCTTTTCCGGACAGGCTCGCACCTACGAGCAGTACTTC
CASSFSGQARTYEQYF
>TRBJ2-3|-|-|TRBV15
TGTGCCACCAGCAGAGGGGAGATAAGCGGTACTAGCACAGATACGCAGTATTTT
CATSRGEISGTSTDTQYF
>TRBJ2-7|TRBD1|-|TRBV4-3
TGCGCCAGCAGCCAAATTTCAGGACAGGGACGCGAGCAGTACTTC
CASSQISGQGREQYF
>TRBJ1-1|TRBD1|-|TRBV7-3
TGTGCCAGCAGCTTGCAGGGGGGTGGCACTGAAGCTTTCTTT
CASSLQGGGTEAFF
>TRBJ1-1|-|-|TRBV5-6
TGTGCCAGCACCTGGGGCGGGGCGCAGGAAGCTTTCTTT
CASTWGGAQEAFF
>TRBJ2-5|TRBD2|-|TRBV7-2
TGTGCCAGCGTCTCTAGCGGGAGAGGGGGGGAGACCCAGTACTTC
CASVSSGRGGETQYF
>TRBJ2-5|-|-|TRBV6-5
TGTGCCAGCAGTTACATAGGGGGGGTGGAAGAGACCCAGTACTTC
CASSYIGGVEETQYF
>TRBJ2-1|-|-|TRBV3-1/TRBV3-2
TGTGCCAGCAGCAGACACACGAATACCAATGAGCAGTTCTTC
CASSRHTNTNEQFF
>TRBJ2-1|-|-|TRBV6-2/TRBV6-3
TGTGCCAGCAGCTCGGTCGGGGTCCAAGCCAGGAATGAGCAGTTCTTC
CASSSVGVQARNEQFF
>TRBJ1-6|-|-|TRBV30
TGTGCCTGGAGTGTAGGGGGAAACCTACCCCTCCACTTT
CAWSVGGNLPLHF
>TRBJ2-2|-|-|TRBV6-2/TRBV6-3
TGTGCCAGCAGCCTCACAGGGGAGCTGTTTTTT
CASSLTGELFF
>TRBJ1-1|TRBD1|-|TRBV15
TGTGCCACCAGCAGAGCCGACAGGGTAACTGAAGCTTTCTTT
CATSRADRVTEAFF
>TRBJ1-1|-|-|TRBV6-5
TGTGCCAGCAGTTATCAGAACACTGAAGCTTTCTTT
CASSYQNTEAFF
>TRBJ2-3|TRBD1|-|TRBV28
TGTGCCAGCAGTTTCCCGGGACAGGGGGCAGATACGCAGTATTTT
CASSFPGQGADTQYF
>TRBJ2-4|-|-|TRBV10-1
TGCGCCAGCAGATACATAGCCAAAAACATTCAGTACTTC
CASRYIAKNIQYF
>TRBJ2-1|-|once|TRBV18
TGTGCCAGCTCACCGGAGGGCCCTTACAATGAGCAGTTCTTC
CASSPEGPYNEQFF
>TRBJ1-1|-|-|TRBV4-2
TGTGCCAGCAGCCAATCCATCCCGAACACTGAAGCTTTCTTT
CASSQSIPNTEAFF
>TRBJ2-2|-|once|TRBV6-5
TGTGCCAGCAGTTACTCTAACTTACCAAACACCGGGGAGCTGTTTTTT
CASSYSNLPNTGELFF
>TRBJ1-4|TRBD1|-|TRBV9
TGTGCCAGCAGCCCCAGACAGGGGGAGGGTGAAAAACTGTTTTTT
CASSPRQGEGEKLFF